This TCR beta chain derives from a study of blood T cell repertoires in COVID-19. Study information: Samples representing acute and convalescent COVID-19 were sourced from the United States, Italy and Spain.

The study assigned cohorts using participant-reported clinical history. Per germline, CDR1 SNHLY and CDR2 FYNNEI. The CDR3 runs 14 residues. Trimming took off 6 bases at V and 5 bases at J, with 16 bases between the two ends. Measured with immunoSEQ multiplex PCR; TCRdb has only the in-frame clones, and not every one. The sample lists 300,000 to 500,000 clones; around nine tenths were seen once. The sequencing sample was made of PBMCs or T cells enriched from blood (not recorded which). The V and J genes are TRBV2 and TRBJ2-5, with D possibly TRBD2 on 5 matching bases. This clonotype was obtained from a woman younger than 45 with acute COVID-19. The CDR3, as DNA: TGTGCCAGCAGCCCAACGGCGGGTCGGGAGACCCAGTACTTC. It encodes CASSPTAGRETQYF.